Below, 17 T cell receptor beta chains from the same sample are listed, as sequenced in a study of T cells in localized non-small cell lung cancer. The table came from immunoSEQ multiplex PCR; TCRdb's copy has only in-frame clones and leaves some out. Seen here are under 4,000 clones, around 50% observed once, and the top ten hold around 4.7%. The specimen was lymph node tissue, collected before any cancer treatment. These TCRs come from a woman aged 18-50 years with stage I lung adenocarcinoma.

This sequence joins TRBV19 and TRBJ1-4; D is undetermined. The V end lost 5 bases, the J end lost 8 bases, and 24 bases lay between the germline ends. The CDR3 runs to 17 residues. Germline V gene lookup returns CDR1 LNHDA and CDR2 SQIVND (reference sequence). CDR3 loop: CASSPGRTFTTPEKLFF. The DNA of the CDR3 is TGTGCCAGTAGTCCGGGTCGAACGTTCACTACGCCGGAAAAACTGTTTTTT.

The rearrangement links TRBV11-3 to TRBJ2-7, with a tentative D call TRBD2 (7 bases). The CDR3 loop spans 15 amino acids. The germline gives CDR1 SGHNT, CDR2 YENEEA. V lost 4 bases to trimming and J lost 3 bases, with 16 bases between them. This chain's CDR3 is CASSSSSGGFYEQYF. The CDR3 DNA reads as TGTGCCAGCAGCTCTTCTTCGGGGGGCTTCTACGAGCAGTACTTC.

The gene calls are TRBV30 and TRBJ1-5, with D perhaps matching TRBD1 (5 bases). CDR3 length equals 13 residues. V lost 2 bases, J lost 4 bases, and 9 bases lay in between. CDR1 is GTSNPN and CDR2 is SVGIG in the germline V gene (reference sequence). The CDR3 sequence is CAWSLKGNQPQHF. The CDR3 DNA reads TGTGCCTGGAGTTTGAAGGGGAATCAGCCCCAGCATTTT. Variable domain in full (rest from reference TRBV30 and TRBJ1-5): SQTIHQWPATLVQPVGSPLSLECTVEGTSNPNLYWYRQAAGRGLQLLFYSVGIGQISSEVPQNLSASRPQDRQFILSSKKLLLSDSGFYLCAWSLKGNQPQHFGDGTRLSIL.

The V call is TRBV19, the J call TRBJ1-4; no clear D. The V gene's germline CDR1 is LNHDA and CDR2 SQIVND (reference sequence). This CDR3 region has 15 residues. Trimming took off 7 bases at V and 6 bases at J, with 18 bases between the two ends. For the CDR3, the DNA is TGTGCCAGTAAATCCGGCGGCGCTGGGGATGAAAAACTGTTTTTT. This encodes CASKSGGAGDEKLFF.

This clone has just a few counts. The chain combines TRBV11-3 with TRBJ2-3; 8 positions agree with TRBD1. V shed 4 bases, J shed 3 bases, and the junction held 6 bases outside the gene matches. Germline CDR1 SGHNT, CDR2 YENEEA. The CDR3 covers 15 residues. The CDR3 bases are TGTGCCAGCAGCTCCCAGGGGGCGCAGACAGATACGCAGTATTTT. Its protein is CASSSQGAQTDTQYF.

The CDR3 DNA is TGTGCCATCGGACGGGACAGGGCCGATGAGCAGTTCTTC. It yields the protein CAIGRDRADEQFF. The J gene is TRBJ2-1, the V gene TRBV6-8; 9 bases line up with TRBD1. This CDR3 contains 13 residues. The ends lost 10 bases at V and 8 bases at J; junction bases unmatched: 9. CDR1 and CDR2 (germline): MNHGY, SAAAGT.

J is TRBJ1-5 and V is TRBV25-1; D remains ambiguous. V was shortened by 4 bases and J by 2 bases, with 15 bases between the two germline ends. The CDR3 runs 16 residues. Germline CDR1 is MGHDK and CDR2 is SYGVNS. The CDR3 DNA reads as TGTGCCAGCAGTGCTTCATCATGGTATGGCAATCAGCCCCAGCATTTT. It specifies CASSASSWYGNQPQHF.

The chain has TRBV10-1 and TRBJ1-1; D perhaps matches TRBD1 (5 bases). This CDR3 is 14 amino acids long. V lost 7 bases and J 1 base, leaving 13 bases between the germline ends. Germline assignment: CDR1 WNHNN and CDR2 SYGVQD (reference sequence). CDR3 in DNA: TGCGCCAGCAAGGGGTCAGGGAAGAACACTGAAGCTTTCTTT. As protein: CASKGSGKNTEAFF.

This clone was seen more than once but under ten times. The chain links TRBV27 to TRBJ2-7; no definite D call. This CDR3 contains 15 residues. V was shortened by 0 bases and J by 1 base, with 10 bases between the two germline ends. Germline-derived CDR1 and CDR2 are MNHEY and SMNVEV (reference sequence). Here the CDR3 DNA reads TGTGCCAGCAGTTTATCCTATGACTGGTCCTACGAGCAGTACTTC. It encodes CASSLSYDWSYEQYF.

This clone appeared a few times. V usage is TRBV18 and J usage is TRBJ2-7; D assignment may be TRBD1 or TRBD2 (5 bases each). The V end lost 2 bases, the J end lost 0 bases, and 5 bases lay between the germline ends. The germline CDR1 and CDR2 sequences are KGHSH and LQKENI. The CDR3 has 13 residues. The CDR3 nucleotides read TGTGCCAGCTCACCAGGGACCTCCTACGAGCAGTACTTC. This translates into CASSPGTSYEQYF. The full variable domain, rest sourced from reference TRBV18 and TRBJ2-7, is NAGVMQNPRHLVRRRGQEARLRCSPMKGHSHVYWYRQLPEEGLKFMVYLQKENIIDESGMPKERFSAEFPKEGPSILRIQQVVRGDSAAYFCASSPGTSYEQYFGPGTRLTVT.

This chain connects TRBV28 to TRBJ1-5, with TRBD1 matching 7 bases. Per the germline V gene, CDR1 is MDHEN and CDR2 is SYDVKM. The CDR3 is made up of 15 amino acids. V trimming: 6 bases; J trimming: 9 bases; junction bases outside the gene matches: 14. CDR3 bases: TGTGCCAGCAGCCCATCGAGAGGGGGCGCGGGGCCCCAGCATTTT. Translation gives CASSPSRGGAGPQHF.

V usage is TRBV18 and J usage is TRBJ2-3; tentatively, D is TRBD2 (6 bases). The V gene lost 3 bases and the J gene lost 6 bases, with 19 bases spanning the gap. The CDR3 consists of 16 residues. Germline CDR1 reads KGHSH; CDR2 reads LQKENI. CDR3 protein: CASSPPPAGQADTQYF. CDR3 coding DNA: TGTGCCAGCTCACCCCCACCCGCGGGGCAGGCGGATACGCAGTATTTT.

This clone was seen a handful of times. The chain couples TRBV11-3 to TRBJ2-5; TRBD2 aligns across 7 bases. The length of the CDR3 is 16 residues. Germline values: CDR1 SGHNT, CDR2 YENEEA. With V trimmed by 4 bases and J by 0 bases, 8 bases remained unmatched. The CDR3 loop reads CASSSSSGSYQETQYF. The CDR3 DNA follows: TGTGCCAGCAGCTCCTCTAGCGGAAGTTACCAAGAGACCCAGTACTTC.

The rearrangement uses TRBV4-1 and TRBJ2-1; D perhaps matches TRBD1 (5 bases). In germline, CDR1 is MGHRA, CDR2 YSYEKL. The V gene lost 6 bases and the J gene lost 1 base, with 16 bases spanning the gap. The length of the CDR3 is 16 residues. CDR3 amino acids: CASRKGPSGSYNEQFF. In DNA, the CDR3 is TGCGCCAGCAGAAAGGGGCCTAGTGGTTCCTACAATGAGCAGTTCTTC.

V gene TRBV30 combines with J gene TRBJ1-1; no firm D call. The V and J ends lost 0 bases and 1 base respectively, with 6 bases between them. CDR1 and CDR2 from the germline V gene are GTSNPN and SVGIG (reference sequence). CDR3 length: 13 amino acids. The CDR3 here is CAWSVSTNTEAFF. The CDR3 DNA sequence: TGTGCCTGGAGTGTGAGCACGAACACTGAAGCTTTCTTT.

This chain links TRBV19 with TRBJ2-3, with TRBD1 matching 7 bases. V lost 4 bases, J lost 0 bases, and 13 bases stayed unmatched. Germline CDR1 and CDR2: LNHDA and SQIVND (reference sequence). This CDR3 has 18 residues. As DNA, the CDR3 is TGTGCCAGTAGTACGAAATCCCGGACAGGTTTTAGCACAGATACGCAGTATTTT. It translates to CASSTKSRTGFSTDTQYF. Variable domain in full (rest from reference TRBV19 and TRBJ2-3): DGGITQSPKYLFRKEGQNVTLSCEQNLNHDAMYWYRQDPGQGLRLIYYSQIVNDFQKGDIAEGYSVSREKKESFPLTVTSAQKNPTAFYLCASSTKSRTGFSTDTQYFGPGTRLTVL.

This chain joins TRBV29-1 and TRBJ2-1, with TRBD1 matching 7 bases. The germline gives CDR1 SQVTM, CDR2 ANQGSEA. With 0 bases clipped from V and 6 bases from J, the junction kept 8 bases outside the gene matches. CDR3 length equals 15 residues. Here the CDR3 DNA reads TGCAGCGTTGAAGATCGGGCAGGGGGTTTCAATGAGCAGTTCTTC. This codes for CSVEDRAGGFNEQFF.